This T cell receptor beta chain derives from a study of regulatory T cells in long-lasting Graves disease. For the study at large: Antithyroid drug use was under 3 months in newly diagnosed Graves' patients. Study-wide points: Owing to a sample size that was small, accuracy may have been reduced. Among samples with persistent disease, TRBV28, TRBJ1-2 and TRBJ2-5 were favored.

Combining iRepertoire HTBI primers with Arm-PCR of CDR3 regions, the authors built TCR beta libraries. TCRdb ran MiXCR on the multiplex PCR reads and lists one entry per CDR3 protein. The repertoire consists of 200,000 to 250,000 distinct CDR3 sequences, with approximately 20% occurring once and the leading ten covering roughly a fifth. This clonotype was recorded many times. Its specificity is not known. CDR1 and CDR2 from the germline V gene are SGHAT and FQNNGV. V was trimmed by 1 base and J by 4 bases, leaving 7 bases between them. The CDR3 is 14 amino acids. Time point described: newly diagnosed GD, antithyroid drugs for less than 3 months. The authors made the TCR library using RNA they extracted from PBMCs.

Sequencing was performed on peripheral blood mononuclear cells (PBMCs), taken at new diagnosis, from a patient treated with antithyroid drugs. This clonotype was sampled from a female donor with Graves disease. The J gene is TRBJ2-2, the V gene TRBV11-2; the D is unclear. The DNA for the CDR3 is TGTGCCAGCAGCTTAGTGGCTTCCACCGGGGAGCTGTTTTTT. Protein sequence: CASSLVASTGELFF.